This T cell receptor beta chain is drawn from a study of control samples from healthy donors and cancer patients. In germline, CDR1 is KGHDR, CDR2 SFDVKD. Unmatched junction bases numbered 6, after V lost 2 bases and J lost 5 bases. The CDR3 spans 15 residues. TCRdb keeps only in-frame clones here, not all; method: immunoSEQ multiplex PCR. The sample lists 400,000 to 450,000 clones; more than 80% were seen once. Sequencing was carried out using PBMCs. This sequence joins TRBV24-1 and TRBJ2-3, with 7 bases matching TRBD2. This TCR was sampled from a man aged 35-49 years with head and neck cancer. The CDR3 loop reads CATSDSRGVGDTQYF. The CDR3 coding sequence is TGTGCCACCAGTGATTCTCGGGGGGTGGGAGATACGCAGTATTTT.